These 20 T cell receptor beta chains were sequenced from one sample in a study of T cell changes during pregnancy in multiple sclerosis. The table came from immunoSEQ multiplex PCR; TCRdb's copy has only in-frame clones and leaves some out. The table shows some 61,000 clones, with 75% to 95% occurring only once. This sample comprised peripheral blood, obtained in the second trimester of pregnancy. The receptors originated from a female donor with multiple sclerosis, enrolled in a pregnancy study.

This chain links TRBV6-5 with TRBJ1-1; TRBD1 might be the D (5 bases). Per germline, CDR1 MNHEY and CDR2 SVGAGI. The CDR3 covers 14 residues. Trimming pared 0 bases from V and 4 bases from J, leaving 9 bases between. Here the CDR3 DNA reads TGTGCCAGCAGTTACTCGTGGGGCGCCACTGAAGCTTTCTTT. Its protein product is CASSYSWGATEAFF.

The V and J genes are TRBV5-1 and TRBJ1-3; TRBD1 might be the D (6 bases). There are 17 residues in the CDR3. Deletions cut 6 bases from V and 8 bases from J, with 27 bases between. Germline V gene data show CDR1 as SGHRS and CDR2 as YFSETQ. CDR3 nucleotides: TGCGCCAGCAAAAGTCGGAGACAGGTGGTCTCTTGGGACACCATATATTTT. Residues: CASKSRRQVVSWDTIYF.

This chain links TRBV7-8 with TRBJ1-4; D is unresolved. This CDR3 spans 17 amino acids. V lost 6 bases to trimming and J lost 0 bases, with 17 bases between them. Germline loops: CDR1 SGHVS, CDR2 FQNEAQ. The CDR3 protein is CASRYQADWATNEKLFF. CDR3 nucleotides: TGTGCCAGCAGATACCAGGCGGACTGGGCAACTAATGAAAAACTGTTTTTT.

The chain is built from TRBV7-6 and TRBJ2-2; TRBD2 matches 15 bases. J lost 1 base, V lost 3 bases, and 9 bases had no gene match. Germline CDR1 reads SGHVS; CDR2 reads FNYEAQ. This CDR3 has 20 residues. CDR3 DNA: TGTGCCAGCAGCTTGATTGGGGGACTAGCGGGGGGCCAGAACACCGGGGAGCTGTTTTTT. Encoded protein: CASSLIGGLAGGQNTGELFF. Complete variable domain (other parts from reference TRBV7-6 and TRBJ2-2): GAGVSQSPRYKVTKRGQDVALRCDPISGHVSLYWYRQALGQGPEFLTYFNYEAQQDKSGLPNDRFSAERPEGSISTLTIQRTEQRDSAMYRCASSLIGGLAGGQNTGELFFGEGSRLTVL.

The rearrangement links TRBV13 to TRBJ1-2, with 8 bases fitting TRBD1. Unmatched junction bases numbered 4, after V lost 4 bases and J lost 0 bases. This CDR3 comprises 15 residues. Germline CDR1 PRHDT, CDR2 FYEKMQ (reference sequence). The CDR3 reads CASSSGQATNYGYTF. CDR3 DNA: TGTGCCAGCAGCTCGGGACAGGCAACTAACTATGGCTACACCTTC.

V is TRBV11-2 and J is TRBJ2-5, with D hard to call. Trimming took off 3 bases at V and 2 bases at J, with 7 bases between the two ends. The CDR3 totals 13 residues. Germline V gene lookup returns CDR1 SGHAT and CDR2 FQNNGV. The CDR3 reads CASSFPGQETQYF. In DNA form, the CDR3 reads TGTGCCAGCAGCTTCCCCGGGCAAGAGACCCAGTACTTC.

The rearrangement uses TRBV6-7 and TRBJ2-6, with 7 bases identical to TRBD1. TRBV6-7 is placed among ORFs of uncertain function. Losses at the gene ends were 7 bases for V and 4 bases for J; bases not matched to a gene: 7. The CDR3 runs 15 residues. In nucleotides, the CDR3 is TGTGCCAGCATCAGCAGGGGGACGGGGGCCAACGTCCTGACTTTC. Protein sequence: CASISRGTGANVLTF.

Here the CDR3 reads CASSQDPRGGIGTQYF. In nucleotides, the CDR3 is TGCGCCAGCAGCCAAGATCCCCGGGGGGGCATCGGTACGCAGTATTTT. The chain uses TRBV4-3 and TRBJ2-3; 8 bases fit TRBD2. CDR3 length: 16 amino acids. The germline V gene encodes CDR1 LGHNA and CDR2 YSLEER. Trimming cost V 0 bases and J 8 bases; bases outside gene matches: 10.

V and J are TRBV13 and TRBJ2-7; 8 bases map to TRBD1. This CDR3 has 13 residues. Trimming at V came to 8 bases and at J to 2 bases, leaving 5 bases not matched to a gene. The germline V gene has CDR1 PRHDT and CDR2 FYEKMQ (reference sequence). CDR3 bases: TGTGCCAGCGACAGGGGCGGCCCCTACGAGCAGTACTTC. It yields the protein CASDRGGPYEQYF.

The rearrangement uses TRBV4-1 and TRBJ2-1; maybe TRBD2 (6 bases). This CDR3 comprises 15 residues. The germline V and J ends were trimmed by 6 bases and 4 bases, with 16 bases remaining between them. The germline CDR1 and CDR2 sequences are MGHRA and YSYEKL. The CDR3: CASREGRGLYNEQFF. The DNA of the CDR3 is TGCGCCAGCAGAGAGGGGCGGGGTCTTTACAATGAGCAGTTCTTC.

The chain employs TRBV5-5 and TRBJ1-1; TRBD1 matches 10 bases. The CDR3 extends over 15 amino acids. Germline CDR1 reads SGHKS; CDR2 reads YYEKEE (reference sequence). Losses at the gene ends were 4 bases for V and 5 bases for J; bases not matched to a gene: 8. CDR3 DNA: TGTGCCAGCAGCCGAGAGGACAGGGGGATAACTGAAGCTTTCTTT. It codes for CASSREDRGITEAFF.

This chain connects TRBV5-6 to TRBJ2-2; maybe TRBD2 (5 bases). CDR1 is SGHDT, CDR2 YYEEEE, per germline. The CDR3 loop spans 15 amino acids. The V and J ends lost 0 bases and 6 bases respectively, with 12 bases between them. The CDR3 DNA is TGTGCCAGCAGCTTGGGTCCGGGGTCGTCCGGGGAGCTGTTTTTT. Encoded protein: CASSLGPGSSGELFF.

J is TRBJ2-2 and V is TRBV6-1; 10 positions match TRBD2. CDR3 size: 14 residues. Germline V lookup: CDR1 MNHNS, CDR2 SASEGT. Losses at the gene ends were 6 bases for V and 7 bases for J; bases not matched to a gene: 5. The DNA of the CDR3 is TGTGCCAGCAGGATAGCGGGGGGTAGCGGGGAGCTGTTTTTT. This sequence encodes CASRIAGGSGELFF.

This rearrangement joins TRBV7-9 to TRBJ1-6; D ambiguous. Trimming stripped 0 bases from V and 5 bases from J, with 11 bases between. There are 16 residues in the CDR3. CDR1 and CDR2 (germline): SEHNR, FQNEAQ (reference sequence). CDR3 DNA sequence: TGTGCCAGCAGCTTAGCCGAGGGTGGCCATAATTCACCCCTCCACTTT. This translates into CASSLAEGGHNSPLHF.

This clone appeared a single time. CDR3: CASSSGQGGTYEQYF. In DNA form, the CDR3 reads TGTGCCAGCAGTTCGGGACAGGGGGGGACCTACGAGCAGTACTTC. The genes are TRBV6-5 and TRBJ2-7, with TRBD1 matching over 11 bases. V lost 4 bases to trimming and J lost 2 bases; unmatched junction nucleotides: 4. From germline, CDR1 is MNHEY and CDR2 SVGAGI. The CDR3 is made up of 15 amino acids.

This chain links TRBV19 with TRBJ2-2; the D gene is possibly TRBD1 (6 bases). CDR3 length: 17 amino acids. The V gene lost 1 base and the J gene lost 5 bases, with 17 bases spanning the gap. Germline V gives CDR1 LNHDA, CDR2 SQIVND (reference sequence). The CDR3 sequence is CASSIAQGSWGTGELFF. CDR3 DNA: TGTGCCAGTAGTATAGCCCAGGGGAGTTGGGGTACCGGGGAGCTGTTTTTT. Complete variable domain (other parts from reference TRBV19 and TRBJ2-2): DGGITQSPKYLFRKEGQNVTLSCEQNLNHDAMYWYRQDPGQGLRLIYYSQIVNDFQKGDIAEGYSVSREKKESFPLTVTSAQKNPTAFYLCASSIAQGSWGTGELFFGEGSRLTVL.

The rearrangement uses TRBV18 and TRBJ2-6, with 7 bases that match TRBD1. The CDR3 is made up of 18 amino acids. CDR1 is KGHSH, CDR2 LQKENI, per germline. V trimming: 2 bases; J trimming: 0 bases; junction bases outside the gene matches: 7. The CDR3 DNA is TGTGCCAGCTCACCAGGACAGGTTTTAGTCTCTGGGGCCAACGTCCTGACTTTC. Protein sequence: CASSPGQVLVSGANVLTF.

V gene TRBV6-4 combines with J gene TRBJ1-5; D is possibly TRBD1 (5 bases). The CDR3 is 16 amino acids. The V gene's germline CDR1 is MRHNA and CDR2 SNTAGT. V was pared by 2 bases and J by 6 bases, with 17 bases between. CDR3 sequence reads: CASSDTRGGARQPQHF. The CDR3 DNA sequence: TGTGCCAGCAGTGACACGAGGGGAGGGGCGCGTCAGCCCCAGCATTTT.

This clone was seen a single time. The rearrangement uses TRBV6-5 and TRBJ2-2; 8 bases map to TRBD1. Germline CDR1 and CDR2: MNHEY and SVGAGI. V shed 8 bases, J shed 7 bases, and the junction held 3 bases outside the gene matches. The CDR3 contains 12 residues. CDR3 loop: CASYRGDGELFF. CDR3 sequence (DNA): TGTGCCAGCTACAGGGGGGACGGGGAGCTGTTTTTT.

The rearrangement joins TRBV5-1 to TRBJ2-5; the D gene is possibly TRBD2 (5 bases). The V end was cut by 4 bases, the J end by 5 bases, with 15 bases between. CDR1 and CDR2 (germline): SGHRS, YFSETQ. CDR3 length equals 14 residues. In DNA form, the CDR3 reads TGCGCCAGCAGCCATGGACTGACCGAGGAGACCCAGTACTTC. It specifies CASSHGLTEETQYF.